Each of the 21 T cell receptor beta chains below was sequenced from the same sample in a study of technical replicates of blood from a few donors. Method: immunoSEQ multiplex PCR; TCRdb's copy keeps in-frame clones and lacks some. Of about 75,000 clones in the sample, roughly 89% are singletons; the top ten hold 0.37%. Sequenced input: T cells isolated from PBMCs. The receptors shown here come from a human donor in good health. Some clones in this sample may be carry-over from other donors' samples.

The chain carries TRBV15 and TRBJ1-5; TRBD1 agrees at 7 bases. Trimming at V came to 4 bases and at J to 2 bases, leaving 5 bases not matched to a gene. This CDR3 has 15 amino acids. Germline-derived CDR1 and CDR2 are LNHNV and YYDKDF (reference sequence). CDR3 residues: CATSTQGIRNQPQHF. The CDR3 nucleotides read TGTGCCACCAGCACACAGGGGATACGCAATCAGCCCCAGCATTTT.

The V and J genes are TRBV9 and TRBJ2-3, with 7 positions matching TRBD2. V gave up 0 bases and J gave up 3 bases; unmatched junction bases: 10. The CDR3 contains 17 residues. CDR1 is SGDLS and CDR2 is YYNGEE in the germline V gene. In DNA, the CDR3 is TGTGCCAGCAGCGTAGCCTCTGGGGCTAGCGGTACAGATACGCAGTATTTT. It specifies CASSVASGASGTDTQYF.

This chain connects TRBV12-5 to TRBJ2-1; possible D gene TRBD1, 5 bases. V was shortened by 4 bases and J by 0 bases, with 19 bases between the two germline ends. The CDR3 totals 18 residues. CDR1 LGHNT and CDR2 FRNRAP come from the germline V gene. In nucleotides, the CDR3 is TGTGCTAGTGGTTCAAACCACCAGACAGCCAGCTCCTACAATGAGCAGTTCTTC. Its protein is CASGSNHQTASSYNEQFF. The entire variable domain, with the rest obtained from reference TRBV12-5 and TRBJ2-1, is as follows: DARVTQTPRHKVTEMGQEVTMRCQPILGHNTVFWYRQTMMQGLELLAYFRNRAPLDDSGMPKDRFSAEMPDATLATLKIQPSEPRDSAVYFCASGSNHQTASSYNEQFFGPGTRLTVL.

The V gene is TRBV13, the J gene TRBJ1-2, with 10 bases lining up with TRBD1. The length of the CDR3 is 16 residues. Germline V gene data show CDR1 as PRHDT and CDR2 as FYEKMQ (reference sequence). The V and J ends lost 4 bases and 5 bases, in that order; junction bases with no gene match: 10. The CDR3: CASSWGQGTGAYGYTF. CDR3 bases: TGTGCCAGCAGCTGGGGACAGGGGACAGGGGCGTATGGCTACACCTTC.

The rearrangement joins TRBV7-9 to TRBJ2-5, with 7 nucleotides matching TRBD1. Germline-derived CDR1 and CDR2 are SEHNR and FQNEAQ (reference sequence). CDR3 size: 14 residues. V was pared by 2 bases and J by 1 base, with 1 base of the junction left unmatched. Here the CDR3 reads CASSLKGAQETQYF. DNA of the CDR3: TGTGCCAGCAGCTTAAAGGGGGCCCAAGAGACCCAGTACTTC.

This chain joins TRBV4-1 and TRBJ1-1; D is possibly TRBD1 (6 bases). The germline V gene encodes CDR1 MGHRA and CDR2 YSYEKL. This CDR3 spans 13 amino acids. Trimming left V 0 bases short and J 11 bases short, with 13 bases between. CDR3 loop: CASSQDRSGEAFF. DNA for the CDR3: TGCGCCAGCAGCCAAGATCGTTCAGGGGAGGCTTTCTTT.

The chain recombines TRBV10-2 with TRBJ1-5; perhaps TRBD1 as D (5 bases). The V gene lost 7 bases and the J gene lost 2 bases, with 9 bases spanning the gap. This CDR3 has 13 residues. Germline loops: CDR1 WSHSY, CDR2 SAAADI. CDR3 DNA: TGCGCCAGCACCTCGACAGGCAATCAGCCCCAGCATTTT. Protein: CASTSTGNQPQHF.

The chain is built from TRBV28 and TRBJ2-1; TRBD2 might be the D (6 bases). CDR3 length: 17 amino acids. Trimming pared 3 bases from V and 4 bases from J, leaving 19 bases between. The V gene's germline CDR1 is MDHEN and CDR2 SYDVKM. The CDR3 is CASSFTRGQGRYNEQFF. CDR3 nucleotide sequence: TGTGCCAGCAGTTTTACGCGGGGCCAGGGTCGGTACAATGAGCAGTTCTTC.

This chain joins TRBV18 and TRBJ2-7, with D perhaps matching TRBD2 (6 bases). Germline-derived CDR1 and CDR2 are KGHSH and LQKENI. V lost 3 bases to trimming and J lost 6 bases, with 15 bases between them. The CDR3 extends over 14 amino acids. CDR3 region: CASSPGGIGGEQYF. Written as DNA, the CDR3 is TGTGCCAGCTCACCGGGCGGAATCGGGGGCGAGCAGTACTTC.

The chain is built from TRBV10-1 and TRBJ2-5; TRBD2 matches 10 bases. CDR3 size: 17 residues. With V trimmed by 2 bases and J by 0 bases, 6 bases remained unmatched. Germline V gene data show CDR1 as WNHNN and CDR2 as SYGVQD (reference sequence). CDR3 protein: CASSERPGLANQETQYF. The CDR3 nucleotides are TGCGCCAGCAGTGAGCGACCGGGACTAGCGAACCAAGAGACCCAGTACTTC.

The rearrangement links TRBV9 to TRBJ2-3; D perhaps matches TRBD2 (7 bases). The V end lost 2 bases, the J end lost 6 bases, and 13 bases lay between the germline ends. The germline V gene has CDR1 SGDLS and CDR2 YYNGEE. The CDR3 runs to 14 residues. The CDR3 DNA is TGTGCCAGCAGCGTGGCGGGGGCGGGGGATACGCAGTATTTT. Its protein is CASSVAGAGDTQYF.

V gene TRBV2 combines with J gene TRBJ1-2; TRBD1 matches at 9 bases. The germline gives CDR1 SNHLY, CDR2 FYNNEI. Losses at the gene ends were 6 bases for V and 8 bases for J; bases not matched to a gene: 7. The CDR3 extends over 13 amino acids. The CDR3 spells CASRTQGAEGYTF. The DNA of the CDR3 is TGTGCCAGCAGGACACAGGGGGCGGAGGGCTACACCTTC.

In the case of this clone: This sample also contains other DNA sequences that code for the same CDR3. This chain uses TRBV9 with TRBJ1-2, with D hard to call. The CDR3 loop spans 17 amino acids. Germline assignment: CDR1 SGDLS and CDR2 YYNGEE. V was pared by 0 bases and J by 0 bases, with 15 bases between. DNA for the CDR3: TGTGCCAGCAGCGTAGGTGAGGAGCGGCGGCCTAACTATGGCTACACCTTC. The encoded protein is CASSVGEERRPNYGYTF.

This CDR3 is CASSLGTGDNSPLHF. The DNA for the CDR3 is TGTGCCAGCAGTTTGGGGACAGGGGATAATTCACCCCTCCACTTT. V usage is TRBV6-5 and J usage is TRBJ1-6, with TRBD1 matching over 10 bases. CDR3 length: 15 amino acids. Trimming cost V 4 bases and J 5 bases; bases outside gene matches: 2. Germline CDR1 is MNHEY and CDR2 is SVGAGI.

The rearrangement joins TRBV4-3 to TRBJ2-7; 7 nucleotides line up with TRBD1. V dropped 4 bases and J dropped 3; count of bases not matched to a gene: 9. The CDR3 extends over 15 amino acids. The germline V gene has CDR1 LGHNA and CDR2 YSLEER. CDR3 DNA sequence: TGCGCCAGCAGCCCGTCCTCCGGGACAGTCTACGAGCAGTACTTC. Translated, it gives CASSPSSGTVYEQYF.

The chain joins TRBV5-5 to TRBJ1-5, with D unclear. V was cut by 4 bases and J by 2 bases, with 19 bases left in between. The CDR3 has 17 amino acids. CDR1 is SGHKS, CDR2 YYEKEE, per germline (reference sequence). The CDR3 coding sequence is TGTGCCAGCAGCGATCTTGGAGGGCGGAGGGGCAATCAGCCCCAGCATTTT. This gives the protein CASSDLGGRRGNQPQHF.

The chain joins TRBV6-6 to TRBJ1-1; D perhaps matches TRBD1 (6 bases). Germline loops: CDR1 MNHNY, CDR2 SVGAGI (reference sequence). Trimming removed 1 base from V and 5 bases from J, with 8 bases in between. This CDR3 contains 13 residues. The CDR3: CASSYLRGTEAFF. CDR3 bases: TGTGCCAGCAGTTACTTGAGGGGGACTGAAGCTTTCTTT.

V gene TRBV5-1 combines with J gene TRBJ1-2, with 7 bases identical to TRBD1. The V and J ends lost 3 bases and 6 bases, in that order; junction bases with no gene match: 5. This CDR3 is 13 amino acids long. Germline-derived CDR1 and CDR2 are SGHRS and YFSETQ. In nucleotides, the CDR3 is TGCGCCAGCAGCTCGACAGGGTTCGATGGCTACACCTTC. Its protein is CASSSTGFDGYTF.

This clone was found a few times. At the DNA level, this CDR3 is encoded by other sequences in the same sample as well. The chain recombines TRBV7-9 with TRBJ1-5; D gene uncertain. V dropped 1 base and J dropped 6 bases, with 4 bases sitting between them. Germline loops: CDR1 SEHNR, CDR2 FQNEAQ (reference sequence). There are 12 residues in the CDR3. CDR3 DNA sequence: TGTGCCAGCAGCTTAGGAGGTCAGCCCCAGCATTTT. Its translation is CASSLGGQPQHF.

The chain uses TRBV7-8 and TRBJ1-5; 8 bases fit TRBD1. Germline V CDR1 and CDR2: SGHVS, FQNEAQ. The CDR3 loop spans 18 amino acids. With V trimmed by 0 bases and J by 7 bases, 14 bases remained unmatched. The CDR3 reads CASSLARWGRGRLQPQHF. DNA of the CDR3: TGTGCCAGCAGCTTAGCGCGATGGGGCAGGGGGCGTTTGCAGCCCCAGCATTTT.

The rearrangement joins TRBV4-2 to TRBJ2-1, with D perhaps matching TRBD2 (6 bases). The CDR3 covers 14 residues. Trimming took 4 bases from V and 7 from J, leaving 14 bases between them. CDR1 and CDR2 from the germline V gene are LGHNA and YNFKEQ. The CDR3 nucleotides read TGTGCCAGCAGCCCTACGCTAAGCGGGAATGAGCAGTTCTTC. It specifies CASSPTLSGNEQFF.